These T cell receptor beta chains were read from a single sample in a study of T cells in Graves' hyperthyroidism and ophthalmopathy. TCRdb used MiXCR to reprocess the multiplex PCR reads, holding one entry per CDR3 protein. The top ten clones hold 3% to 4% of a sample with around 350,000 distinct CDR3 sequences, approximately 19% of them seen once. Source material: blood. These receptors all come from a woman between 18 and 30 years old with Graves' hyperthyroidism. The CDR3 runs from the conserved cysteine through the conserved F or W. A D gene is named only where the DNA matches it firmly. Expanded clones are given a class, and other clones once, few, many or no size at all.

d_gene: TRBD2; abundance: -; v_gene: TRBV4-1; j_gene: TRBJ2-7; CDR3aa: CASSQRGGRSYEQYF; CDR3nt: TGCGCCAGCAGCCAACGGGGCGGGAGGTCCTACGAGCAGTACTTC
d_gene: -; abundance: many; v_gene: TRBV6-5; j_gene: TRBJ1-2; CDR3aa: CASSYRGTDYGYTF; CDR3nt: TGTGCCAGCAGTTACAGGGGAACGGACTATGGCTACACCTTC
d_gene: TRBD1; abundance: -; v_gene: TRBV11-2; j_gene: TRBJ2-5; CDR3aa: CASSSRGRVFWETQYF; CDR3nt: TGTGCCAGCAGCTCCAGGGGGCGCGTATTTTGGGAGACCCAGTACTTC
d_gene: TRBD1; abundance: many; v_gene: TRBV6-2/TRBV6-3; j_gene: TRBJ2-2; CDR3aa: CASSRQGALRTGELFF; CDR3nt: TGTGCCAGCAGTCGACAGGGGGCGCTTCGGACCGGGGAGCTGTTTTTT
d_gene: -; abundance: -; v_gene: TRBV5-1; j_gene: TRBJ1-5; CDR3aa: CASSLAWGAGQPQHF; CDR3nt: TGCGCCAGCAGCTTGGCGTGGGGGGCTGGTCAGCCCCAGCATTTT
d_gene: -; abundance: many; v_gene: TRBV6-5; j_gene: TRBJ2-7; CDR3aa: CASMADSSYEQYF; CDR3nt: TGTGCCAGCATGGCCGACAGTTCCTACGAGCAGTACTTC
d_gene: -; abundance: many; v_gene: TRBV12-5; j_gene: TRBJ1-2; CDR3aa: CASGLDHGYTF; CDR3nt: TGTGCTAGTGGTTTAGACCATGGCTACACCTTC
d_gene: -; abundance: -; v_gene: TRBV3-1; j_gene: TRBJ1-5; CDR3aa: CASSQSGNQPQHF; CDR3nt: TGTGCCAGCAGCCAATCGGGCAATCAGCCCCAGCATTTT
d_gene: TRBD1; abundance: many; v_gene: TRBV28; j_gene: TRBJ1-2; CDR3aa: CASSLLRTGGLHGYTF; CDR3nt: TGTGCCAGCAGTTTGCTTCGGACAGGGGGCCTTCATGGCTACACCTTC
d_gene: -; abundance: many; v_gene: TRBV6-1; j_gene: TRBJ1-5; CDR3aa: CASSEAWTTRGQPQHF; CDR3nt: TGTGCCAGCAGTGAAGCGTGGACAACCCGGGGTCAGCCCCAGCATTTT
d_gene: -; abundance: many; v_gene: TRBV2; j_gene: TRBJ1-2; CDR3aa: CASSENYGYTF; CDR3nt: TGTGCCAGCAGTGAAAACTATGGCTACACCTTC
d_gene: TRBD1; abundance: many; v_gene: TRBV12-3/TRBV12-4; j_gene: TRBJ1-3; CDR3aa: CASSLGEEDRVDGNTIYF; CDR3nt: TGTGCCAGCAGTTTAGGGGAAGAGGACAGGGTTGATGGAAACACCATATATTTT
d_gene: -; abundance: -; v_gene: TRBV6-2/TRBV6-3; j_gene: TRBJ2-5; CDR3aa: CASSYNVQDQETQYF; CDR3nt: TGTGCCAGCAGTTACAATGTGCAGGACCAAGAGACCCAGTACTTC
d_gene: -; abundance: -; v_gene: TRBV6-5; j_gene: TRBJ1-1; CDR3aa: CANSSGRMNTEAFF; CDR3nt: TGTGCCAACAGTTCGGGGCGGATGAACACTGAAGCTTTCTTT
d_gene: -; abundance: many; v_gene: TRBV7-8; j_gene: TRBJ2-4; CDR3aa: CASSREASNGGKNIQYF; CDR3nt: TGTGCCAGCAGCCGAGAGGCCAGCAACGGGGGCAAAAACATTCAGTACTTC
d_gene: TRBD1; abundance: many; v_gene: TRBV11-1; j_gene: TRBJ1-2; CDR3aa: CASSSIGRGRVYGYTF; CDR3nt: TGTGCCAGCAGCTCAATCGGAAGGGGGCGCGTTTATGGCTACACCTTC
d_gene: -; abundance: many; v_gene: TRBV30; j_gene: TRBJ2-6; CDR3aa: CAWRRGRTRSGANVLTF; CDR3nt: TGTGCCTGGAGGAGAGGACGGACCCGCTCTGGGGCCAACGTCCTGACTTTC
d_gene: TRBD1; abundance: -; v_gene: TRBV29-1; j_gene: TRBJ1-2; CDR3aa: CSVNAGGGYTF; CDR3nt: TGCAGCGTAAACGCAGGGGGCGGCTACACCTTC
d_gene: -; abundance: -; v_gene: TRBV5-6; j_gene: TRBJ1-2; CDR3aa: CASSYVRDKKF; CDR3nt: TGTGCCAGCAGCTACGTCCGGGACAAAAAGTTC
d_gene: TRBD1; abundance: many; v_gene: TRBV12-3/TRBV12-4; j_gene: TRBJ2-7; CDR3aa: CASSRAGQGYEQYF; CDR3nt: TGTGCCAGCAGTCGAGCGGGACAGGGCTACGAGCAGTACTTC
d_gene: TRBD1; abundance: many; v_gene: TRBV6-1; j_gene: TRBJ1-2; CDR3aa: CASSHTGGNGYGYTF; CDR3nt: TGTGCCAGCAGCCATACAGGGGGGAATGGCTATGGCTACACCTTC
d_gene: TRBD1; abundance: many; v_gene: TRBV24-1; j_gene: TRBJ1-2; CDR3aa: CATSDPSPTGDNGYTF; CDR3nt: TGTGCCACCAGTGATCCATCCCCCACAGGGGACAATGGCTACACCTTC
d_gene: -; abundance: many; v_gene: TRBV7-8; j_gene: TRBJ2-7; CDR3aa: CASSLVETRDEQYF; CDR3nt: TGTGCCAGCAGCTTAGTCGAGACTAGGGACGAGCAGTACTTC
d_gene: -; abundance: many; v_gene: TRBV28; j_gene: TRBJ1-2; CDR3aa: CASSLSDRTNYGYTF; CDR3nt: TGTGCCAGCAGTTTATCCGACAGGACTAACTATGGCTACACCTTC
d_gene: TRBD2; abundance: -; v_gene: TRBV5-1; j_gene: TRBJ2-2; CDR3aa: CATRWAGGAGELFF; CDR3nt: TGCGCCACCCGCTGGGCCGGGGGGGCCGGGGAGCTGTTTTTT
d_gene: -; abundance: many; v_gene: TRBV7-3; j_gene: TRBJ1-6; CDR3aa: CASSLGQPGSPLHF; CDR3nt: TGTGCCAGCAGCTTAGGACAGCCCGGATCACCCCTCCACTTT
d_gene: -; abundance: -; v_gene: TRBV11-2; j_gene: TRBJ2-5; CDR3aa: CASSREKALFETQYF; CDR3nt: TGTGCCAGCAGCCGAGAGAAGGCCTTGTTTGAGACCCAGTACTTC
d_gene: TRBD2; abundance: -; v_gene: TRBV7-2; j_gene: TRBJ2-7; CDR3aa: CASSYRGLARYEQYF; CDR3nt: TGTGCCAGCAGCTACAGGGGACTAGCCCGCTACGAGCAGTACTTC
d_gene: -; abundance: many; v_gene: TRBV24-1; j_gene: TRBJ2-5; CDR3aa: CATSDSNSAGTQYF; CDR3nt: TGTGCCACCAGTGATTCCAACTCCGCAGGGACCCAGTACTTC
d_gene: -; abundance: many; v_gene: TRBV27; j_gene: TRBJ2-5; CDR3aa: CASSPNPGAKPKTQYF; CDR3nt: TGTGCCAGCAGTCCAAACCCGGGTGCTAAACCCAAGACCCAGTACTTC
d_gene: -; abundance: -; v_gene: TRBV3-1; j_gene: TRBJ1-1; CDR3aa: CASSQGLPGRGVGAFF; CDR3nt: TGTGCCAGCAGCCAAGGCCTTCCGGGTCGTGGAGTTGGAGCTTTCTTT
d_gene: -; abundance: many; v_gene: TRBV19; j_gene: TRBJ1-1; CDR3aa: CASSKGTNTEAFF; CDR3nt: TGTGCCAGTAGTAAGGGGACGAACACTGAAGCTTTCTTT
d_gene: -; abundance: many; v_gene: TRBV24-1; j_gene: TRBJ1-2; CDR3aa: CATSDFLGFYTF; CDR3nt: TGTGCCACCAGTGATTTTCTGGGTTTCTACACCTTC
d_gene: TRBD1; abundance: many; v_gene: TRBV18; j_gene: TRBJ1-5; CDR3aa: CASSLSSQGDQPQHF; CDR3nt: TGTGCCAGCTCACTTAGTTCCCAGGGGGATCAGCCCCAGCATTTT
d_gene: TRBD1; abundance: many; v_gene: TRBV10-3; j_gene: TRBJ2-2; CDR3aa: CAISDNRGRGGELFF; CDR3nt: TGTGCCATCAGTGACAACAGGGGACGGGGCGGGGAGCTGTTTTTT
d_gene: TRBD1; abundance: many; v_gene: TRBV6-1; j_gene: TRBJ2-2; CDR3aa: CASRRQGEAGELFF; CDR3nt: TGTGCCAGCAGGAGACAGGGAGAGGCCGGGGAGCTGTTTTTT
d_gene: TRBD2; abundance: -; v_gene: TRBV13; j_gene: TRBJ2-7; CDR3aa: CASSSLAGEQYF; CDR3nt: TGTGCCAGCAGCTCCTTAGCGGGGGAGCAGTACTTC
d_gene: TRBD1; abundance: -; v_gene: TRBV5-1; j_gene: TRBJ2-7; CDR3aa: CVSSSGQASSYEQYF; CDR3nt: TGTGTCAGCAGCTCGGGACAGGCGAGTTCCTACGAGCAGTACTTC
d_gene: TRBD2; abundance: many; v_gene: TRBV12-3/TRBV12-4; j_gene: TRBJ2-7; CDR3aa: CASSLSSGGGGEQYF; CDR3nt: TGTGCCAGCAGTTTAAGCAGCGGGGGGGGCGGAGAGCAGTACTTC
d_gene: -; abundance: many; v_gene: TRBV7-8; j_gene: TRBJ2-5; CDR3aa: CASTTRGGAGQETQYF; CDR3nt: TGTGCCAGCACCACCAGGGGGGGAGCCGGCCAAGAGACCCAGTACTTC
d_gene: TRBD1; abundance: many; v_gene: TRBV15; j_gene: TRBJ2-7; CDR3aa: CAKKRTGSCYEQYF; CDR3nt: TGTGCTAAAAAGCGGACAGGGTCATGTTACGAGCAGTACTTC
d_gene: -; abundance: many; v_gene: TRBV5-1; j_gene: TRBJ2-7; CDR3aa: CASSLGRVDDEQYF; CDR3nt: TGCGCCAGCAGCTTGGGCAGGGTTGACGACGAGCAGTACTTC